These 32 T cell receptor beta chains originate from one sample sequenced in a study of T-cell memory formation after mild COVID-19 (dated by TCRdb to about 2021). The library was produced with 5' RACE. TCRdb names Illumina NovaSeq 6000 as the instrument used. TCRdb cleaned the public reads at Q25 with fastp, built clones with MiXCR and kept in-frame beta chains. Rows merge per CDR3 protein into single entries with the most common DNA and genes. The sample profile shows a few hundred thousand distinct CDR3 sequences; 15% to 20% of them were found once. In total, the top ten clones hold around 23% of the sample. The sample consisted of PBMCs or a T cell subset sorted from them (not recorded which). These receptors all stem from a man aged 18 to 30 who had mild COVID-19 (a few samples of this study predate the infection). The sample titles of this study are shuffled in the database, so cell type and time point are left out; the donor was told from shared clones.

V is TRBV4-2 and J is TRBJ1-5, with 7 bases that match TRBD1. Germline CDR1 is LGHNA and CDR2 is YNFKEQ. J gave up 5 bases and V 3 bases, and 10 bases lay outside the gene matches. This CDR3 has 16 residues. The CDR3 sequence is CASSHEQGREDQPQHF. Here the CDR3 DNA reads TGTGCCAGCAGCCATGAACAGGGGAGGGAGGATCAGCCCCAGCATTTT.

The rearrangement uses TRBV5-1 and TRBJ1-2; tentatively, D is TRBD1 (5 bases). V dropped 3 bases and J dropped 6 bases, with 21 bases sitting between them. Per germline, CDR1 SGHRS and CDR2 YFSETQ. The CDR3 sequence is 16 residues long. CDR3 DNA sequence: TGCGCCAGCAGCTCCCGCGAGGGGAATAGTCGAGATGGCTACACCTTC. This translates into CASSSREGNSRDGYTF. The full variable domain, completed using reference TRBV5-1 and TRBJ1-2, is KAGVTQTPRYLIKTRGQQVTLSCSPISGHRSVSWYQQTPGQGLQFLFEYFSETQRNKGNFPGRFSGRQFSNSRSEMNVSTLELGDSALYLCASSSREGNSRDGYTFGSGTRLTVV.

The chain links TRBV12-5 to TRBJ2-4; weak D call: TRBD2 (6 bases). The V end was cut by 3 bases, the J end by 5 bases, with 14 bases between. The germline V gene encodes CDR1 LGHNT and CDR2 FRNRAP. The CDR3 length is 15 residues. As DNA, the CDR3 is TGTGCTAGTGGTTTCGAGGCGGGGCACCAAAACATTCAGTACTTC. Translation gives CASGFEAGHQNIQYF.

This clonotype was seen at least ten times. The rearrangement links TRBV5-1 to TRBJ2-1; D unclear. Germline assignment: CDR1 SGHRS and CDR2 YFSETQ. This CDR3 comprises 16 residues. V was pared by 0 bases and J by 8 bases, with 18 bases between. CDR3 sequence: CASSLEGLAKGDEQFF. DNA of the CDR3: TGCGCCAGCAGCTTGGAAGGTTTGGCAAAGGGTGATGAGCAGTTCTTC.

The chain links TRBV5-1 to TRBJ2-2; D not resolved. This CDR3 contains 14 residues. Trimming cost V 2 bases and J 7 bases, with 12 bases left between them. In germline, CDR1 is SGHRS, CDR2 YFSETQ. The CDR3 spells CASSFYYLGGELFF. DNA of the CDR3: TGCGCCAGCAGCTTTTATTACTTAGGCGGGGAGCTGTTTTTT.

This clonotype has only a few counts. The chain combines TRBV5-6 with TRBJ2-1; D not certain. V dropped 1 base and J dropped 6 bases, with 11 bases sitting between them. This CDR3 region has 14 residues. Per germline, CDR1 SGHDT and CDR2 YYEEEE. CDR3 sequence: CASSLRTGFNEQFF. In nucleotides, the CDR3 is TGTGCCAGCAGCTTGCGTACCGGGTTCAATGAGCAGTTCTTC.

This clonotype has ten or more counts. The CDR3 coding sequence is TGTGCCAGCAGCTTCGAGACAACCTACGAGCAGTACTTC. Residues: CASSFETTYEQYF. The gene calls are TRBV7-6 and TRBJ2-7; D is unresolved. In germline, CDR1 is SGHVS, CDR2 FNYEAQ. Between the trimmed V and J ends, which lost 3 bases and 2 bases, there was a span of 8 bases. This CDR3 is 13 amino acids long.

This clonotype was found many times. The rearrangement links TRBV29-1 to TRBJ1-1; weak D call: TRBD1 (5 bases). The germline V gene encodes CDR1 SQVTM and CDR2 ANQGSEA. V gave up 7 bases and J gave up 0 bases, with 18 bases separating them. The CDR3 covers 15 residues. The chain's CDR3 is CSGSQGWGMNTEAFF. The CDR3, as DNA: TGCAGCGGGTCCCAGGGCTGGGGTATGAACACTGAAGCTTTCTTT.

This clonotype was observed a few times. The genes are TRBV28 and TRBJ2-7; D call uncertain. The ends were cut back, 6 bases at V and 2 bases at J, with 8 bases in the middle. This CDR3 is built from 12 residues. Per germline, CDR1 MDHEN and CDR2 SYDVKM. The CDR3 sequence is CASRGAAYEQYV. CDR3 bases: TGTGCCAGCAGGGGCGCGGCCTACGAGCAGTACGTC.

This clonotype came up many times. The chain uses TRBV4-1 and TRBJ1-2; 8 nucleotides agree with TRBD1. This CDR3 has 13 amino acids. Germline trimming cut 3 bases from V and 8 bases from J; bases unmatched to any gene: 5. Germline V gene sequence: CDR1 MGHRA, CDR2 YSYEKL. CDR3 sequence reads: CASSHPTGEGYTF. The CDR3 DNA reads as TGCGCCAGCAGCCACCCGACAGGGGAAGGCTACACCTTC.

The rearrangement joins TRBV23-1 to TRBJ2-2; no clear D gene. TRBV23-1 has ORF status, its function being uncertain. V shed 2 bases and J shed 6 bases, with 16 bases lying between them. The CDR3 length is 16 residues. DNA for the CDR3: TGCGCCAGCAGTCAACCCCCGCCCAGGCCCCCCGGGGAGCTGTTTTTT. Amino acids: CASSQPPPRPPGELFF.

The chain recombines TRBV11-2 with TRBJ1-2; possibly TRBD1 for D (5 bases). Trimming removed 0 bases from V and 3 bases from J, with 14 bases in between. Germline CDR1 and CDR2: SGHAT and FQNNGV. The CDR3 contains 16 residues. Written as DNA, the CDR3 is TGTGCCAGCAGCTTAGATCGTGGAGGGGTCGACTATGGCTACACCTTC. It translates to CASSLDRGGVDYGYTF.

The chain combines TRBV19 with TRBJ1-1; 12 bases are shared with TRBD1. Germline-derived CDR1 and CDR2 are LNHDA and SQIVND (reference sequence). The CDR3 extends over 14 amino acids. With V trimmed by 4 bases and J by 4 bases, 1 base remained unmatched. CDR3 protein: CASSRGQGATEAFF. As DNA, the CDR3 is TGTGCCAGTAGTAGGGGACAGGGGGCCACTGAAGCTTTCTTT. Using reference TRBV19 and TRBJ1-1 for the parts outside the CDR3, the full variable domain is DGGITQSPKYLFRKEGQNVTLSCEQNLNHDAMYWYRQDPGQGLRLIYYSQIVNDFQKGDIAEGYSVSREKKESFPLTVTSAQKNPTAFYLCASSRGQGATEAFFGQGTRLTVV.

The table lists this clonotype with a few counts. This rearrangement joins TRBV5-1 to TRBJ1-6; D gene unclear. The germline V and J ends were trimmed by 3 bases and 10 bases, with 8 bases remaining between them. The CDR3 spans 12 residues. Germline CDR1 is SGHRS and CDR2 is YFSETQ. In DNA form, the CDR3 reads TGCGCCAGCAGCTCAGACGAATCACCCCTCCACTTT. Translating it yields CASSSDESPLHF.

This clonotype was recorded many times. This sequence joins TRBV6-4 and TRBJ1-1; possibly TRBD1 for D (6 bases). V lost 3 bases and J lost 3, with 11 bases in between. CDR1 MRHNA and CDR2 SNTAGT come from the germline V gene. CDR3 length: 14 amino acids. The CDR3 loop is CASSEGGEDTEAFF. The CDR3, as DNA: TGTGCCAGCAGTGAAGGGGGGGAGGACACTGAAGCTTTCTTT.

This clonotype occurred many times. The rearrangement uses TRBV12-3 or TRBV12-4 and TRBJ2-2, with a weak D call TRBD2 (6 bases). Trimming shortened V by 5 bases and J by 7 bases, and 8 bases separated the two germline ends. This CDR3 spans 12 amino acids. CDR3 protein: CASSLGGGELFF. For the CDR3, the DNA is TGTGCCAGCAGTCTGGGGGGCGGGGAGCTGTTTTTT.

This clonotype was recorded a few times. The genes are TRBV5-1 and TRBJ1-3, with D maybe TRBD1 (5 bases). The CDR3 is 16 amino acids. Per the germline V gene, CDR1 is SGHRS and CDR2 is YFSETQ. Between the trimmed V and J ends, which lost 3 bases and 0 bases, there was a span of 13 bases. CDR3 sequence: CASSSEGPDSGNTIYF. CDR3 bases: TGCGCCAGCAGCTCGGAGGGGCCGGACTCTGGAAACACCATATATTTT.

The genes are TRBV7-2 and TRBJ2-7; possibly TRBD1 or TRBD2 for D (6 bases each). This CDR3 region has 12 residues. Trimming left V 3 bases short and J 9 bases short, with 12 bases between. CDR1 and CDR2 (germline): SGHTA, FQGNSA. DNA for the CDR3: TGTGCCAGCAGCTTTAGGAGGGACACGCAGTACTTC. This translates into CASSFRRDTQYF.

This clonotype has just a few counts. The J gene is TRBJ1-1, the V gene TRBV4-3, with D possibly TRBD1 on 6 matching bases. From germline, CDR1 is LGHNA and CDR2 YSLEER. Between the trimmed V and J ends, which lost 1 base and 5 bases, there was a span of 14 bases. This CDR3 contains 15 residues. CDR3: CASSQGGNQGTEAFF. The CDR3 nucleotides read TGCGCCAGCAGCCAAGGCGGCAATCAGGGGACTGAAGCTTTCTTT.

This clonotype has just a few counts. The chain combines TRBV7-8 with TRBJ2-3; no firm D call. Trimming shortened V by 4 bases and J by 0 bases, and 8 bases separated the two germline ends. Germline V gives CDR1 SGHVS, CDR2 FQNEAQ. The CDR3 covers 14 residues. CDR3 region: CASSYPSSTDTQYF. The DNA of the CDR3 is TGTGCCAGCAGCTACCCCTCTAGCACAGATACGCAGTATTTT.

V and J are TRBV9 and TRBJ1-3; D is ambiguous. This CDR3 is built from 13 residues. Germline V lookup: CDR1 SGDLS, CDR2 YYNGEE. V was pared by 4 bases and J by 3 bases, with 8 bases between. CDR3 residues: CASSPGDGNTIYF. DNA of the CDR3: TGTGCCAGCAGCCCCGGTGATGGAAACACCATATATTTT.

In its sample, this clonotype was seen a few times. The CDR3 loop is CATSRKGREKLFF. The CDR3 nucleotides are TGTGCCACCAGCAGAAAGGGGCGGGAAAAACTGTTTTTT. V is TRBV15 and J is TRBJ1-4, with TRBD1 as a possible D gene (5 bases). There are 13 residues in the CDR3. V dropped 2 bases and J dropped 8 bases, with 9 bases sitting between them. Germline CDR1 reads LNHNV; CDR2 reads YYDKDF (reference sequence).

The chain recombines TRBV27 with TRBJ2-2; D gene unclear. V was trimmed by 3 bases and J by 2 bases, leaving 7 bases between them. CDR3 length equals 14 residues. Germline values: CDR1 MNHEY, CDR2 SMNVEV (reference sequence). In DNA form, the CDR3 reads TGTGCCAGCAGTTTTTACAAAAACACCGGGGAGCTGTTTTTT. It encodes CASSFYKNTGELFF.

The chain recombines TRBV7-3 with TRBJ2-5; weak D call: TRBD2 (5 bases). Germline assignment: CDR1 SGHTA and CDR2 FQGTGA. V lost 5 bases and J lost 5, with 24 bases in between. The CDR3 covers 17 residues. The CDR3 protein is CASSPRPPGVVEETQYF. CDR3 nucleotides: TGTGCCAGCAGCCCCCGGCCCCCCGGGGTAGTTGAGGAGACCCAGTACTTC.

This clonotype was recorded many times. The gene calls are TRBV7-2 and TRBJ1-5; D unclear. Trimming took 1 base from V and 1 from J, leaving 8 bases between them. CDR1 SGHTA and CDR2 FQGNSA come from the germline V gene. CDR3 length: 15 amino acids. CDR3 protein: CASSLGPASNQPQHF. Here the CDR3 DNA reads TGTGCCAGCAGCTTAGGGCCAGCCAGCAATCAGCCCCAGCATTTT.

This clonotype has a handful of counts. V is TRBV6-2 or TRBV6-3 and J is TRBJ1-2; the match to TRBD1 covers 7 bases. The V gene's germline CDR1 is MNHEY and CDR2 SVGEGT. The CDR3 is 13 residues long. The ends lost 4 bases at V and 4 bases at J; junction bases unmatched: 3. The CDR3 spells CASSSQGTYGYTF. The CDR3 coding sequence is TGTGCCAGCAGTTCACAGGGGACCTATGGCTACACCTTC.

This sequence joins TRBV7-2 and TRBJ2-2, with D perhaps TRBD2 (6 bases). Germline assignment: CDR1 SGHTA and CDR2 FQGNSA. Trimming left V 6 bases short and J 5 bases short, with 16 bases between. CDR3 size: 15 residues. CDR3 in DNA: TGTGCCAGCAGTCCTGACCTCGGGGGAACCGGGGAGCTGTTTTTT. This encodes CASSPDLGGTGELFF.

This clonotype was seen more than once but under ten times. The chain links TRBV20-1 to TRBJ2-7; D could derive from TRBD1 or TRBD2 (5 bases each). The CDR3 covers 17 residues. CDR1 is DFQATT and CDR2 is SNEGSKA in the germline V gene (reference sequence). The germline V and J ends were trimmed by 0 bases and 3 bases, with 21 bases remaining between them. CDR3 protein: CSARDQRGRLAFYEQYF. CDR3 sequence (DNA): TGCAGTGCTAGAGATCAGAGGGGACGGTTGGCCTTCTACGAGCAGTACTTC.

This clonotype appeared a single time. V and J are TRBV28 and TRBJ1-6; D unclear. V lost 3 bases to trimming and J lost 7 bases, with 4 bases between them. Germline V gene sequence: CDR1 MDHEN, CDR2 SYDVKM. This CDR3 comprises 12 residues. CDR3 nucleotide sequence: TGTGCCAGCAGTTTGCGAAATTCACCCCTCCACTTT. Translation: CASSLRNSPLHF.

The rearrangement uses TRBV20-1 and TRBJ2-7; 8 bases are shared with TRBD2. The CDR3 is 13 amino acids. V lost 6 bases and J lost 0; bases outside the gene matches: 4. The V gene's germline CDR1 is DFQATT and CDR2 SNEGSKA (reference sequence). The CDR3 DNA reads as TGCAGTGCCGAGACTAGCGTCTCCTACGAGCAGTACTTC. Encoded protein: CSAETSVSYEQYF.

This rearrangement joins TRBV24-1 to TRBJ2-3; no clear D. There are 11 residues in the CDR3. V dropped 7 bases and J dropped 4 bases, with 5 bases sitting between them. Germline V gene data show CDR1 as KGHDR and CDR2 as SFDVKD. The chain's CDR3 is CATSQPDTQYF. For the CDR3, the DNA is TGTGCCACCAGCCAGCCAGATACGCAGTATTTT.

This clonotype has more than one count but fewer than ten. This chain links TRBV5-1 with TRBJ2-1, with 9 bases lining up with TRBD1. The CDR3 consists of 17 residues. Germline V gene sequence: CDR1 SGHRS, CDR2 YFSETQ. V lost 0 bases to trimming and J lost 4 bases; unmatched junction nucleotides: 8. Here the CDR3 DNA reads TGCGCCAGCAGCTTGGACAATCTGGACAGGGGTTACAATGAGCAGTTCTTC. This translates into CASSLDNLDRGYNEQFF.